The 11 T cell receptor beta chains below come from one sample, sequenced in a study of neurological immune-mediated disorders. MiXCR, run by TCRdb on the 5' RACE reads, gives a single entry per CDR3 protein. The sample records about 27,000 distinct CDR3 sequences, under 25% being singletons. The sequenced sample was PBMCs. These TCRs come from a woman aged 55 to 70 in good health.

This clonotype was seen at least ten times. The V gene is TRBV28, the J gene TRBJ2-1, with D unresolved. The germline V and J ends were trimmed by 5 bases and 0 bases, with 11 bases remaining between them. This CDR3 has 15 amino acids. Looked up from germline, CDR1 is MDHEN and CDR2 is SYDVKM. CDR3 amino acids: CASSADWSSYNEQFF. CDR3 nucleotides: TGTGCCAGCAGTGCTGACTGGAGCTCCTACAATGAGCAGTTCTTC.

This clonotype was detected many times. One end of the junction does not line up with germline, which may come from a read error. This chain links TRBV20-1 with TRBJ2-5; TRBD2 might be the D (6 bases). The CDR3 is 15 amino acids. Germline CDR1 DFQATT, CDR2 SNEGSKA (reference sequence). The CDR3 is CSARDGGGPGETQYF. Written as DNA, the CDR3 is TGCAGTGCTCGAGACGGGGGAGGCCCCGGTGAGACCCAGTACTTC.

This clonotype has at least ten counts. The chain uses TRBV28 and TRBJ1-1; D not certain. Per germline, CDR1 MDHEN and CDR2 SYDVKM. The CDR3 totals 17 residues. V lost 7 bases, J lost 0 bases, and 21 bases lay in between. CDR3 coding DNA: TGTGCCAGCACAAGGAAGGCCAGAGTGTTCATGAACACTGAAGCTTTCTTT. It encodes CASTRKARVFMNTEAFF.

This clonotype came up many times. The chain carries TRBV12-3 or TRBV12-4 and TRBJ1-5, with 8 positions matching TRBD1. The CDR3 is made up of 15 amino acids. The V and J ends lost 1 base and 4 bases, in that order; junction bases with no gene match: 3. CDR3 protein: CASSLVRQGNQPQHF. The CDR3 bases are TGTGCCAGCAGTTTAGTGAGACAGGGGAATCAGCCCCAGCATTTT.

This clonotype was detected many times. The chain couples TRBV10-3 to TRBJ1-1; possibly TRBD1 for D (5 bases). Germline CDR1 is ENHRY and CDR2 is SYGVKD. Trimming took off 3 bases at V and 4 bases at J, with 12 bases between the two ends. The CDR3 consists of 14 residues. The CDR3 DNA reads TGTGCCATCAGTGAACGGGTCCAGGGCACTGAAGCTTTCTTT. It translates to CAISERVQGTEAFF.

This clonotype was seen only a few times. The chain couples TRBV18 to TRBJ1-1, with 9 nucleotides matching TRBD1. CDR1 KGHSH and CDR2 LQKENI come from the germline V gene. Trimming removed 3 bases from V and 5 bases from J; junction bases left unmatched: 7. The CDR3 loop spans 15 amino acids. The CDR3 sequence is CASSPKTGGRTEAFF. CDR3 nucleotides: TGTGCCAGCTCACCGAAGACAGGGGGGAGGACTGAAGCTTTCTTT.

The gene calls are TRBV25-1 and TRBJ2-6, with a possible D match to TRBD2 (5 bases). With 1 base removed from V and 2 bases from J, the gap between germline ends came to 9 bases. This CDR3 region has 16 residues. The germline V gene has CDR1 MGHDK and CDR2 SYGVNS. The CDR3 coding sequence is TGTGCCAGCAGTGAATTCGGGATAGCTGGGGCCAACGTCCTGACTTTC. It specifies CASSEFGIAGANVLTF.

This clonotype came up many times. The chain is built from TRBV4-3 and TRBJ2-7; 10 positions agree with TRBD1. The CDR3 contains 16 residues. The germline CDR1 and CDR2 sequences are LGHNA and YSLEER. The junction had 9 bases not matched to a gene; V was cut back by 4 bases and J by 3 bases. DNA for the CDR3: TGCGCCAGCAGCCTAGATCGGACAGGGGGGATCTACGAGCAGTACTTC. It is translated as CASSLDRTGGIYEQYF.

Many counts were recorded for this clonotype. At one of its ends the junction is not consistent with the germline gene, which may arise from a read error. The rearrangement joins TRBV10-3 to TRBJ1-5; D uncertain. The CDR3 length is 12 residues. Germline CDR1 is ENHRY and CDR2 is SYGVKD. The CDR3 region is CTISDSNQPQHF. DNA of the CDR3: TGTACCATCAGTGACTCCAATCAGCCCCAGCATTTT.

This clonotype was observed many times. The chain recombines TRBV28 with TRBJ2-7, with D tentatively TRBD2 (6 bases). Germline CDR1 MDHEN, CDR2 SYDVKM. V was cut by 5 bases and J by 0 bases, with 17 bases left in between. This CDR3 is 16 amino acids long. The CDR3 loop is CASSHLRELSSYEQYF. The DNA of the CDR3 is TGTGCCAGCAGTCACCTCCGGGAGCTGAGCTCCTACGAGCAGTACTTC.

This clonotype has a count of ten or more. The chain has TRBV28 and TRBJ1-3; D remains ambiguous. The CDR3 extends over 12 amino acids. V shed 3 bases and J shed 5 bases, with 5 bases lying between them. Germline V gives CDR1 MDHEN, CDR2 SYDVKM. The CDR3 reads CASSFNRNTIYF. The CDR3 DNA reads TGTGCCAGCAGTTTTAACAGAAACACCATATATTTT.